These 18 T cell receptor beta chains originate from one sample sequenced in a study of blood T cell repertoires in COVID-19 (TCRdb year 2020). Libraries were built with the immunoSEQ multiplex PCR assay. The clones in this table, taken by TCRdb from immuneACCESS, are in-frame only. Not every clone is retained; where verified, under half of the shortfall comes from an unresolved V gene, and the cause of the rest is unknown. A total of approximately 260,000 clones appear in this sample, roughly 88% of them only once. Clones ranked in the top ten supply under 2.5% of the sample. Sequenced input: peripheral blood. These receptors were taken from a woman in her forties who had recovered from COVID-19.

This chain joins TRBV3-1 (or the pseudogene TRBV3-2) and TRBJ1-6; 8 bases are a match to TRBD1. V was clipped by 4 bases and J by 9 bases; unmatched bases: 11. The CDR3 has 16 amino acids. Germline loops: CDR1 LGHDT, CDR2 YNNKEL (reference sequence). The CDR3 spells CASSLYSGTGGSPLHF. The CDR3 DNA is TGTGCCAGCAGCCTATACTCCGGGACAGGAGGTTCACCCCTCCACTTT.

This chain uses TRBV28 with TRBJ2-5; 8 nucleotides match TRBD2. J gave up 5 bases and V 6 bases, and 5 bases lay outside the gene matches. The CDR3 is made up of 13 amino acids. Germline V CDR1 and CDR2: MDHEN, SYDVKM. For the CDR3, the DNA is TGTGCCAGCAGACGGGGGGGCGGGGAGACCCAGTACTTC. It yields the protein CASRRGGGETQYF.

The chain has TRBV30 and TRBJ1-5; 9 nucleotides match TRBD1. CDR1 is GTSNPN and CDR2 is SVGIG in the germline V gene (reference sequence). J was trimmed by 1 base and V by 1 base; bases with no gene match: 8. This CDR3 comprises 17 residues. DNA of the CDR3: TGTGCCTGGAGTGATATAGGGGACAGGGTAAGCAATCAGCCCCAGCATTTT. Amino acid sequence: CAWSDIGDRVSNQPQHF.

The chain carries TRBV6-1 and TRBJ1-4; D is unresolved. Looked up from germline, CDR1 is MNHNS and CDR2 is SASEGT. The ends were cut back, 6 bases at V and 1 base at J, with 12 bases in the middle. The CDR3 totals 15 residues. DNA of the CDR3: TGTGCCAGCAGACGAAGCGGGGAAACTAATGAAAAACTGTTTTTT. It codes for CASRRSGETNEKLFF.

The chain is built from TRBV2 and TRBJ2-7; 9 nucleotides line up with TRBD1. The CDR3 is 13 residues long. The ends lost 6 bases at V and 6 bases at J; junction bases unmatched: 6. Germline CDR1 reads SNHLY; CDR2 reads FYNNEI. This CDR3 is CASRTDRGGEQYF. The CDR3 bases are TGTGCCAGCAGGACGGACAGGGGTGGCGAGCAGTACTTC. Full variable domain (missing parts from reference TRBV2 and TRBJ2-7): EPEVTQTPSHQVTQMGQEVILRCVPISNHLYFYWYRQILGQKVEFLVSFYNNEISEKSEIFDDQFSVERPDGSNFTLKIRSTKLEDSAMYFCASRTDRGGEQYFGPGTRLTVT.

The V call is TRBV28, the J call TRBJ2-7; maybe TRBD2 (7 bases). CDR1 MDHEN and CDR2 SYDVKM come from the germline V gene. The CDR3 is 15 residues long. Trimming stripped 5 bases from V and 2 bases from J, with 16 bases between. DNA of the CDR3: TGTGCCAGCAGTCCTAACAGGGAGGGTGCCTACGAGCAGTACTTC. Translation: CASSPNREGAYEQYF.

This chain's CDR3 is CASSPPGTRGTYEQYF. CDR3 coding DNA: TGTGCCAGCAGCCCCCCCGGGACTAGGGGAACCTACGAGCAGTACTTC. The rearrangement uses TRBV7-2 and TRBJ2-7, with TRBD2 matching 8 bases. The junction had 11 bases not matched to a gene; V was cut back by 5 bases and J by 2 bases. The germline gives CDR1 SGHTA, CDR2 FQGNSA. There are 16 residues in the CDR3. The full variable domain, its missing parts supplied by reference TRBV7-2 and TRBJ2-7, is GAGVSQSPSNKVTEKGKDVELRCDPISGHTALYWYRQSLGQGLEFLIYFQGNSAPDKSGLPSDRFSAERTGGSVSTLTIQRTQQEDSAVYLCASSPPGTRGTYEQYFGPGTRLTVT.

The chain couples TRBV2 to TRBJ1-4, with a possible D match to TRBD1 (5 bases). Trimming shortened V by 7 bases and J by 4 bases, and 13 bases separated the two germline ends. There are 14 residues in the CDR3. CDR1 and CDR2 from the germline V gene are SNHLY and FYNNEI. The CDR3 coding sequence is TGTGCCAGCAATGGGGGGAATCTTAATGAAAAACTGTTTTTT. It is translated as CASNGGNLNEKLFF. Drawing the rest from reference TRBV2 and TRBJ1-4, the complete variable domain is EPEVTQTPSHQVTQMGQEVILRCVPISNHLYFYWYRQILGQKVEFLVSFYNNEISEKSEIFDDQFSVERPDGSNFTLKIRSTKLEDSAMYFCASNGGNLNEKLFFGSGTQLSVL.

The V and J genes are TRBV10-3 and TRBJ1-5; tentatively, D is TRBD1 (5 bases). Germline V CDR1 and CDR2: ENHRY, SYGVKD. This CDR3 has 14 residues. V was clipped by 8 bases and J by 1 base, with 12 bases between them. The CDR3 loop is CAIGRDLSNQPQHF. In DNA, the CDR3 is TGTGCCATCGGCAGGGACTTAAGCAATCAGCCCCAGCATTTT.

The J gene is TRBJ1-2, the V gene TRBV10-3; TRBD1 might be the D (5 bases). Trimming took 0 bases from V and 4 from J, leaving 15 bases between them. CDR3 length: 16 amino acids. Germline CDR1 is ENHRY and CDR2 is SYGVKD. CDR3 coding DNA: TGTGCCATCAGTGAGTCGATGGGGCCGCGATTCTATGGCTACACCTTC. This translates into CAISESMGPRFYGYTF.

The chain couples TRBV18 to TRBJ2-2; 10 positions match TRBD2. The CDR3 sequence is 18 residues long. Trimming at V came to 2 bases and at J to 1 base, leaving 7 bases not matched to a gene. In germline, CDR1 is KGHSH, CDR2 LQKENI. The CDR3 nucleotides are TGTGCCAGCTCACCAGGGATAGCGGGGGGCCGGAACACCGGGGAGCTGTTTTTT. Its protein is CASSPGIAGGRNTGELFF.

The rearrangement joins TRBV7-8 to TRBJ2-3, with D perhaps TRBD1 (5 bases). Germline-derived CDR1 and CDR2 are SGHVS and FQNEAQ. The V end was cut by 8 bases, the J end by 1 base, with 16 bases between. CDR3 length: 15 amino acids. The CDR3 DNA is TGTGCCAGCTCCAGAGGCAGGGCCGGCACAGATACGCAGTATTTT. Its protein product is CASSRGRAGTDTQYF.

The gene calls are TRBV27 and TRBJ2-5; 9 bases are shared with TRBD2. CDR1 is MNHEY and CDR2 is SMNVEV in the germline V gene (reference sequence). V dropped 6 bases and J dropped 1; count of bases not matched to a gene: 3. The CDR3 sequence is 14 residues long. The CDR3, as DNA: TGTGCCAGCAGGGGACTAGCAACCCAAGAGACCCAGTACTTC. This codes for CASRGLATQETQYF.

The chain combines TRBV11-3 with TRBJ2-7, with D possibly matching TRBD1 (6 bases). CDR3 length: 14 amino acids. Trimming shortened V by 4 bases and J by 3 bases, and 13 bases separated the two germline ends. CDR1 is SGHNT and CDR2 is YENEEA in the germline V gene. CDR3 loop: CASSSIRQDYEQYF. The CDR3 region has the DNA TGTGCCAGCAGCTCGATACGACAGGACTACGAGCAGTACTTC.

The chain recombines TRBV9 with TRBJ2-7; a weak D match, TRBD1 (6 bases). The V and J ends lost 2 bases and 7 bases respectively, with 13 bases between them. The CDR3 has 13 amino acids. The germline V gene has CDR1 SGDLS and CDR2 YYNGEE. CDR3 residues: CASSVPGAGEQYF. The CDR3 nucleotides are TGTGCCAGCAGCGTTCCAGGGGCAGGGGAGCAGTACTTC.

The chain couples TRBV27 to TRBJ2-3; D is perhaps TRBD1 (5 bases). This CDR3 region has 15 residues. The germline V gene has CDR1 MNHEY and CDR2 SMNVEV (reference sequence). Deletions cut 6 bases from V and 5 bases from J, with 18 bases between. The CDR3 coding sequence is TGTGCCAGCAGCCCCCCCCACAGGTTGGGAGATACGCAGTATTTT. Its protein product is CASSPPHRLGDTQYF.

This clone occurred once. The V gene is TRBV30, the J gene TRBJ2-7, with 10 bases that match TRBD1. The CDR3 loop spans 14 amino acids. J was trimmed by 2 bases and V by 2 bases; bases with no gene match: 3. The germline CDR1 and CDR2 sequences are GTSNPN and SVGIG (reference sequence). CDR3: CAWSRGTGAYEQYF. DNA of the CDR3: TGTGCCTGGAGTAGAGGGACAGGGGCCTACGAGCAGTACTTC.

CDR3 nucleotide sequence: TGTGCCATCAGCCCACAGACTAGCCCCTCCTACGAGCAGTACTTC. The encoded protein is CAISPQTSPSYEQYF. The chain links TRBV10-3 to TRBJ2-7; 7 nucleotides agree with TRBD2. The J segment lost 0 bases and the V segment lost 6 bases, leaving 8 bases of the junction unmatched. This CDR3 region has 15 residues. In germline, CDR1 is ENHRY, CDR2 SYGVKD.